This record covers a single T cell receptor beta chain. What it recognizes is unknown. This CDR3 region has 14 residues. CDR1 is GTSNPN and CDR2 is SVGIG in the germline V gene (reference sequence). V lost 4 bases and J 7 bases, leaving 19 bases between the germline ends. These data originate in a study of cytomegalovirus exposure and HLA in healthy donors. Findings and caveats of the study: As was reported, the HLA-A and HLA-B alleles of most subjects were accurately predicted from TCR beta sequences.

Researchers ran the PCR with 60 Vbeta and 13 Jbeta primers. As handled by the study authors: A follow-up analysis tallied tens of millions of unique TCR beta chains, some 9.9 million shared. Generated by immunoSEQ multiplex PCR, the TCRdb table keeps only in-frame clones and is missing some. D and trimming were read from the DNA, whereas the V and J calls and clone size are those reported in that table. The sample includes around 85,000 clones, 70% to 75% of them seen just once. This chain uses TRBV30 with TRBJ1-2, with TRBD1 as a possible D gene (5 bases). The sequencing input was PBMCs. The origin of this receptor is a man aged 55 to 70 in good health and CMV-seronegative. The CDR3 DNA reads as TGTGCCTGGACCGTAGGGGCCGAGTCATTTGGCTACACCTTC. It is translated as CAWTVGAESFGYTF.